Listed here are 14 T cell receptor beta chains from one sample, sequenced in a study of tumor-infiltrating lymphocytes in primary liver carcinoma. Both RNA and DNA were isolated together from roughly 20-30 mg of bulk tissue that had not been sorted. Constant-region priming of about 500 ng total RNA yielded TCR beta cDNA. Each TCR beta library was derived from three nested multiplex PCR rounds that employed slightly modified ARM-PCR. Amplification in the first two PCR rounds was performed using TRBV1-TRBV30 forward primers and a C-beta reverse primer for 9 to 11 cycles each. Each CDR3 protein gets one entry after TCRdb re-called the multiplex PCR reads with MiXCR. The sample shows roughly 78,000 distinct CDR3 sequences, over 55% of them seen only once. Sequencing was performed on liver tumor tissue from sampling region 4. The subset here: tumor region T4, right-lateral pole. The receptors were gathered from a woman aged 55-75 years with primary liver carcinoma and hepatitis B virus infection.

As for this clonotype: In this CDR3 the conserved last residue, phenylalanine or tryptophan, is missing, so a read error is likely. The chain combines TRBV29-1 with TRBJ2-4; TRBD1 matches 9 bases. The length of the CDR3 is 13 residues. CDR1 SQVTM and CDR2 ANQGSEA come from the germline V gene. The chain's CDR3 is CSYGDRDKNIQYL. CDR3 nucleotide sequence: TGCAGTTATGGGGACAGGGACAAAAACATTCAGTACCTC.

This clonotype is categorized as medium-sized. V usage is TRBV11-2 and J usage is TRBJ2-2; D unclear. Between the trimmed V and J ends, which lost 5 bases and 1 base, there was a span of 8 bases. CDR1 and CDR2 (germline): SGHAT, FQNNGV. This CDR3 spans 14 amino acids. This CDR3 is CASSTRENTGELFF. Written as DNA, the CDR3 is TGTGCCAGCAGCACAAGAGAGAACACCGGGGAGCTGTTTTTT.

This clonotype was observed at least ten times. The V call is TRBV24-1, the J call TRBJ2-1; the match to TRBD2 covers 10 bases. Germline assignment: CDR1 KGHDR and CDR2 SFDVKD. V shed 3 bases and J 9 bases; nucleotides not matched to a gene: 7. The CDR3 runs to 15 residues. The CDR3 region has the DNA TGTGCCACCAGTGATGGAGCGGGAGGGCTGGCTGAGCAGTTCTTC. Its protein is CATSDGAGGLAEQFF.

On this clonotype itself: The junction does not match germline at one end; this may be a read error. The V and J genes are TRBV10-3 and TRBJ1-2; 8 nucleotides match TRBD1. The CDR3 contains 18 residues. Germline lookup yields CDR1 ENHRY and CDR2 SYGVKD. The DNA of the CDR3 is TGTGCCATCAGTGAAATGGACAGGGCGGCATCTTTTAACTATGGCTGCACCTTC. It translates to CAISEMDRAASFNYGCTF.

Regarding this clonotype: At one end the junction does not follow the germline gene, possibly because of a read error. The chain carries TRBV28 and TRBJ1-3; D unclear. The CDR3 extends over 15 amino acids. CDR1 is MDHEN, CDR2 SYDVKM, per germline. The CDR3 coding sequence is TGTGCCAGCAGTTCAAAGGGTCCCTCTGGAAACACCAAATATTTT. This sequence encodes CASSSKGPSGNTKYF.

This clonotype was detected only once. Given the absence of the conserved phenylalanine or tryptophan at the CDR3 end, a read error is likely. The genes are TRBV6-1 and TRBJ2-7; TRBD2 agrees at 12 bases. Germline V gene data show CDR1 as MNHNS and CDR2 as SASEGT. With V trimmed by 6 bases and J by 3 bases, 3 bases remained unmatched. This CDR3 comprises 14 residues. Here the CDR3 reads CASRQLAGGYEQYL. DNA of the CDR3: TGTGCCAGCAGACAACTAGCGGGAGGCTACGAGCAGTACCTC.

Turning to this clonotype: A read error may account for a junction end that differs from germline. The CDR3 region is CVSRLDRGNYGYTF. Here the CDR3 DNA reads TGTGTCAGCAGGCTGGACAGGGGGAACTATGGCTACACCTTC. The rearrangement uses TRBV5-6 and TRBJ1-2; 10 bases line up with TRBD1. The CDR3 has 14 residues. CDR1 and CDR2 (germline): SGHDT, YYEEEE. Full variable domain (rest looked up from reference TRBV5-6 and TRBJ1-2): DAGVTQSPTHLIKTRGQQVTLRCSPKSGHDTVSWYQQALGQGPQFIFQYYEEEERQRGNFPDRFSGHQFPNYSSELNVNALLLGDSALYLCVSRLDRGNYGYTFGSGTRLTVV.

The count of this clonotype is one. A read error may be the cause here, since a much bigger clone is one base away. The rearrangement links TRBV28 to TRBJ2-5; perhaps TRBD2 as D (7 bases). Germline V lookup: CDR1 MDHEN, CDR2 SYDVKM. This CDR3 is built from 13 residues. The CDR3 coding sequence is TGTGCCAGCAGCCGAGGGGGGAGGGAGACCCAGTGCTTC. Protein sequence: CASSRGGRETQCF.

V and J are TRBV19 and TRBJ2-2; a possible D gene is TRBD1 (6 bases). Trimming cost V 5 bases and J 5 bases, with 9 bases left between them. The CDR3 has 13 amino acids. Looked up from germline, CDR1 is LNHDA and CDR2 is SQIVND (reference sequence). The CDR3 reads CASSPTGTGELFF. The CDR3, as DNA: TGTGCCAGTAGTCCAACAGGGACCGGGGAGCTGTTTTTT.

This clonotype came up many times. The chain combines TRBV12-3 or TRBV12-4 with TRBJ2-1; D is possibly TRBD1 (6 bases). The CDR3 runs to 16 residues. With 2 bases removed from V and 1 base from J, the gap between germline ends came to 12 bases. CDR3 in amino acids: CASSLRPRGSYNEQFF. The CDR3 nucleotides are TGTGCCAGCAGTTTACGACCCAGGGGATCCTACAATGAGCAGTTCTTC.

Regarding this clonotype: With a much larger clone just one base away, this may be a read error. The rearrangement uses TRBV5-1 and TRBJ1-5; D might be TRBD1 (5 bases). The ends were cut back, 6 bases at V and 0 bases at J, with 13 bases in the middle. Germline loops: CDR1 SGHRS, CDR2 YFSETQ. The CDR3 is 15 residues long. CDR3 sequence: CASNSGGLSNQPQHF. The CDR3 nucleotides are TGCGCCAGCAACTCCGGGGGTCTTAGCAATCAGCCCCAGCATTTT. Variable domain in full (rest from reference TRBV5-1 and TRBJ1-5): KAGVTQTPRYLIKTRGQQVTLSCSPISGHRSVSWYQQTPGQGLQFLFEYFSETQRNKGNFPGRFSGRQFSNSRSEMNVSTLELGDSALYLCASNSGGLSNQPQHFGDGTRLSIL.

The rearrangement links TRBV11-3 to TRBJ2-3; D remains ambiguous. Germline V gene data show CDR1 as SGHNT and CDR2 as YENEEA. This CDR3 is built from 17 residues. Trimming took off 2 bases at V and 4 bases at J, with 19 bases between the two ends. The CDR3 region is CASSLSFRPLRPDTQYF. As DNA, the CDR3 is TGTGCCAGCAGCTTATCCTTTCGGCCACTACGGCCAGATACGCAGTATTTT.

This chain links TRBV6-5 with TRBJ2-1; TRBD2 might be the D (6 bases). V dropped 10 bases and J dropped 7 bases, with 17 bases sitting between them. The germline V gene has CDR1 MNHEY and CDR2 SVGAGI. The CDR3 totals 13 residues. The DNA of the CDR3 is TGTGCCAACAGCCGAAGCGGGTATAATGAGCAGTTCTTC. Amino acids: CANSRSGYNEQFF.

The chain carries TRBV4-1 and TRBJ2-3; TRBD1 or TRBD2 may be the D gene (5 bases each). The CDR3 loop spans 14 amino acids. Germline V gives CDR1 MGHRA, CDR2 YSYEKL. V lost 4 bases and J lost 15, with 23 bases in between. This chain's CDR3 is CASSRTRDPNTQYF. The CDR3 nucleotides are TGCGCCAGCAGCCGAACCAGGGACCCAAATACACAATATTTT.